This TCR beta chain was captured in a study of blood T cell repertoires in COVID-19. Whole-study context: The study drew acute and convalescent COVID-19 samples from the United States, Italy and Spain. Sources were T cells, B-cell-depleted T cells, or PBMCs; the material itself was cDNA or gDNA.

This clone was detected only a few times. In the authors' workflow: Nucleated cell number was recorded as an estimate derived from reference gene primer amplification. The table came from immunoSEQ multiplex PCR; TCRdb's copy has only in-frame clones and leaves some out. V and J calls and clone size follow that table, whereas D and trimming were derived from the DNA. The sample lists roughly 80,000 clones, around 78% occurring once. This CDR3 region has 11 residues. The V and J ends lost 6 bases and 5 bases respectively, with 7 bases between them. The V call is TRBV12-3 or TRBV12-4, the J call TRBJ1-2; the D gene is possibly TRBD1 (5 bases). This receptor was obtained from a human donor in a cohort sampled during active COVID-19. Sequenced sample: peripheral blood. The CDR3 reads CASRGRYGYTF. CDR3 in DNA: TGTGCCAGCAGGGGGCGATATGGCTACACCTTC.